This T cell receptor (beta chain) came from a study of human T cells and chemical hapten exposure. This clonotype was detected ten times or more. Stated time point: pre-sensitization, week 0. The treatment is: therapeutic diphenylcyclopropenone sensitization with weekly scalp DPC. As the library was built, unique molecular identifiers were attached to individual cDNA molecules. TCRdb used MiXCR to reprocess the RACE reads, holding one entry per CDR3 protein. The table lists 300,000 to 450,000 distinct CDR3 sequences, 5% to 6.5% of them singletons, with around 8% in the top ten. The CDR3 is 14 amino acids. CDR1 is ENHRY, CDR2 SYGVKD, per germline. J lost 9 bases, V lost 5 bases, and 6 bases had no gene match.

The clonotype originates from a woman aged 18-29 years with alopecia areata. Some clones in this sample may be carry-over from other donors' samples. The J gene is TRBJ1-6, the V gene TRBV10-3; 8 nucleotides line up with TRBD1. Specimen: whole blood, collected in connection with sensitization to the hapten diphenylcyclopropenone (DPC). CDR3 sequence (DNA): TGTGCCATCAGTTCGGACAGGGAAGGTTCACCCCTCCACTTT. This codes for CAISSDREGSPLHF.